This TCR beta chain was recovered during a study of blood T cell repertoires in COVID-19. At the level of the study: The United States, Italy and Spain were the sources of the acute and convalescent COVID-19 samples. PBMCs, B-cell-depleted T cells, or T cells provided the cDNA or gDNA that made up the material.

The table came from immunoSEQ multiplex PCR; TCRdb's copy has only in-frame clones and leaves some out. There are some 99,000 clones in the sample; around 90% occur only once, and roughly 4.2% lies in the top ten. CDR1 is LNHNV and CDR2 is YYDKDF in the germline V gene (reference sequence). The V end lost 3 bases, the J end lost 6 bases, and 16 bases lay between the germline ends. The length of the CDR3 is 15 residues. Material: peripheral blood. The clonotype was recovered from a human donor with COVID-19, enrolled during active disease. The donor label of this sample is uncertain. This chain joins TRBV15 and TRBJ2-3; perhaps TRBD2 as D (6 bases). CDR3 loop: CATSRPGLLLDTQYF. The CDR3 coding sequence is TGTGCCACCAGCAGGCCGGGACTCCTCTTGGATACGCAGTATTTT.